This TCR beta chain was profiled in a study of cytotoxic CD8 clonotypes in ibrutinib-treated CLL. The repertoire was sequenced with immunoSEQ multiplex PCR; TCRdb's copy has only in-frame clones and lacks some. The data show about 29,000 clones, roughly 60% seen once. The CDR3 consists of 12 residues. CDR1 MGHRA and CDR2 YSYEKL come from the germline V gene. This clone was seen just once. One junction end disagrees with the germline gene, perhaps due to a read error. The source material was PBMCs, sampled before ibrutinib treatment. The chain links TRBV4-1 to TRBJ2-5; D is unclear. The receptor comes from a human donor with chronic lymphocytic leukemia. Written as DNA, the CDR3 is TGCGCCAGCAGCCAACCACAAGGGACCCAGTACTTC. Protein product: CASSQPQGTQYF.